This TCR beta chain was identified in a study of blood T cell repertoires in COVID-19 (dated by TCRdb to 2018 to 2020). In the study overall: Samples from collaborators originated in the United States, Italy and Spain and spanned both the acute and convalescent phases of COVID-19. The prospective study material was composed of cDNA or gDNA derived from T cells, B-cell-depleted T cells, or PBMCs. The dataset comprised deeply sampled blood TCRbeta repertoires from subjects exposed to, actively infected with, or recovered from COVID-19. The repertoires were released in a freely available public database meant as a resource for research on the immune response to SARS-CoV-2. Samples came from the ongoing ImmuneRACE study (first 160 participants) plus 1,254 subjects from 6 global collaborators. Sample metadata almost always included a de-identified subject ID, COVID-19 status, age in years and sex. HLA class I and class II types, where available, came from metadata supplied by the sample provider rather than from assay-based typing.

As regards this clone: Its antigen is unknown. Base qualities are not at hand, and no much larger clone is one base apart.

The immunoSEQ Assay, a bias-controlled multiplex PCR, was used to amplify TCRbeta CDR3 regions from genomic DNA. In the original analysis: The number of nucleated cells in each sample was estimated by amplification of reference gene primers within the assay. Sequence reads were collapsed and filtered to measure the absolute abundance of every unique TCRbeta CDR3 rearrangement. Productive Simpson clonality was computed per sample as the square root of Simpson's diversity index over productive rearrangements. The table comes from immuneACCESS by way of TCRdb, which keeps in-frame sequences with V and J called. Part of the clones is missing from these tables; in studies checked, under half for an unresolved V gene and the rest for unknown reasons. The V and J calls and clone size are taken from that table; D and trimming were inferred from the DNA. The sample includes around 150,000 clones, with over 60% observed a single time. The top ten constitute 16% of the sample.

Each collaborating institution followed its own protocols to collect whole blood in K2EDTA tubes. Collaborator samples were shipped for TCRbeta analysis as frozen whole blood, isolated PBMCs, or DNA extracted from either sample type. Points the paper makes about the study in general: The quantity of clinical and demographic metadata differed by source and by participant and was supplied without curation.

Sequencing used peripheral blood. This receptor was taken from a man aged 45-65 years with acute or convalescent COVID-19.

The CDR3 in this case is CASSPGTGRYGYTF. In nucleotides, the sequence is TGTGCCAGCAGTCCCGGGACAGGCAGATATGGCTACACCTTC. Recombination joined TRBV27 with TRBJ1-2; the central 8 bases match TRBD1. As encoded in the germline V gene (reference sequence), CDR1 is MNHEY while CDR2 is SMNVEV. CDR3 length: 14 amino acids, cysteine to phenylalanine. The kept DNA is CDR3 alone, 42 bases in frame from the first base. V is cut back by 5 bases and J by 5 bases, with 7 bases in the junction unmatched.